This entry lists 22 T cell receptor beta chains sequenced from one sample in a study of blood T cell repertoires in COVID-19. Profiled with immunoSEQ multiplex PCR; TCRdb holds only in-frame clones, not every one. Found here are fewer than 120,000 clones, roughly 85% of them singletons; the top ten hold 15% to 20%. Sequencing was performed on peripheral blood. The receptors here all came from a woman over 75 with active or convalescent COVID-19.

This chain connects TRBV7-2 to TRBJ2-7; no reliable D call. Between the trimmed V and J ends, which lost 3 bases and 3 bases, there was a span of 9 bases. CDR1 and CDR2 from the germline V gene are SGHTA and FQGNSA. The CDR3 sequence is 13 residues long. The CDR3 here is CASSFNSDYEQYF. CDR3 bases: TGTGCCAGCAGCTTCAACTCCGACTACGAGCAGTACTTC.

Only a few counts were recorded for this clone. This chain connects TRBV30 to TRBJ2-1; 9 bases fit TRBD1. The CDR3 is 13 amino acids. Per germline, CDR1 GTSNPN and CDR2 SVGIG (reference sequence). The CDR3 region has the DNA TGTGCTATCGACAGGGGGTCCTACAATGAGCAGTTCTTC. It is translated as CAIDRGSYNEQFF.

The chain carries TRBV29-1 and TRBJ1-2, with D uncertain. The V end was cut by 4 bases, the J end by 0 bases, with 24 bases between. Germline-derived CDR1 and CDR2 are SQVTM and ANQGSEA. The CDR3 loop spans 18 amino acids. CDR3 in DNA: TGCAGCGTTGCCACGACGGGCCACCCCAAGGGAGCTAACTATGGCTACACCTTC. It specifies CSVATTGHPKGANYGYTF. Full variable domain (missing parts from reference TRBV29-1 and TRBJ1-2): SAVISQKPSRDICQRGTSLTIQCQVDSQVTMMFWYRQQPGQSLTLIATANQGSEATYESGFVIDKFPISRPNLTFSTLTVSNMSPEDSSIYLCSVATTGHPKGANYGYTFGSGTRLTVV.

The chain recombines TRBV2 with TRBJ2-1; 9 nucleotides line up with TRBD2. The trim removed 6 bases at V and 4 bases at J, leaving 4 bases unmatched. This CDR3 is built from 14 residues. Per germline, CDR1 SNHLY and CDR2 FYNNEI. For the CDR3, the DNA is TGTGCCAGCAGAGCGGGAGGCCCTTACAATGAGCAGTTCTTC. This codes for CASRAGGPYNEQFF.

The V gene is TRBV4-2, the J gene TRBJ2-2; 12 nucleotides agree with TRBD2. This CDR3 has 19 amino acids. J gave up 7 bases and V 0 bases, and 12 bases lay outside the gene matches. Germline CDR1 LGHNA, CDR2 YNFKEQ. The CDR3 reads CASSQDQGLAGGRGGELFF. The CDR3 nucleotides read TGTGCCAGCAGCCAAGACCAAGGCCTAGCGGGAGGGAGAGGCGGGGAGCTGTTTTTT.

V is TRBV4-2 and J is TRBJ1-4; 7 bases align to TRBD1. Trimming removed 0 bases from V and 7 bases from J; junction bases left unmatched: 8. The CDR3 runs to 16 residues. Germline V lookup: CDR1 LGHNA, CDR2 YNFKEQ. The CDR3 sequence: CASSQDLIGGFEKLFF. DNA for the CDR3: TGTGCCAGCAGCCAAGATCTCATAGGGGGCTTTGAAAAACTGTTTTTT.

V usage is TRBV7-9 and J usage is TRBJ2-2, with TRBD1 matching 9 bases. The CDR3 is 17 residues long. Trimming at V came to 4 bases and at J to 3 bases, leaving 9 bases not matched to a gene. The germline CDR1 and CDR2 sequences are SEHNR and FQNEAQ (reference sequence). The CDR3 region has the DNA TGTGCCAGCAGCTGGGGAGGACAGGGGTCGGACACCGGGGAGCTGTTTTTT. Encoded protein: CASSWGGQGSDTGELFF.

The genes are TRBV2 and TRBJ2-7, with a tentative D call TRBD2 (5 bases). CDR1 is SNHLY, CDR2 FYNNEI, per germline. The CDR3 spans 15 residues. Deletions cut 6 bases from V and 5 bases from J, with 20 bases between. CDR3 protein: CASSVTVGVGHEQYF. The CDR3, as DNA: TGTGCCAGCAGCGTTACCGTCGGGGTAGGGCACGAGCAGTACTTC. Full variable domain (remainder filled in from reference TRBV2 and TRBJ2-7): EPEVTQTPSHQVTQMGQEVILRCVPISNHLYFYWYRQILGQKVEFLVSFYNNEISEKSEIFDDQFSVERPDGSNFTLKIRSTKLEDSAMYFCASSVTVGVGHEQYFGPGTRLTVT.

The J gene is TRBJ2-7, the V gene TRBV25-1, with unresolved D. V shed 5 bases and J shed 2 bases, with 10 bases lying between them. Germline V gene sequence: CDR1 MGHDK, CDR2 SYGVNS. This CDR3 is 13 amino acids long. The CDR3 DNA is TGTGCCAGCAGTCTGGCAGGTCCCTACGAGCAGTACTTC. Amino acid sequence: CASSLAGPYEQYF.

The chain recombines TRBV29-1 with TRBJ2-2, with a possible D match to TRBD2 (5 bases). This CDR3 has 14 amino acids. CDR1 and CDR2 (germline): SQVTM, ANQGSEA. Trimming left V 7 bases short and J 2 bases short, with 14 bases between. The CDR3 region is CSAASGINTGELFF. DNA of the CDR3: TGCAGCGCCGCCAGCGGAATCAACACCGGGGAGCTGTTTTTT.

The chain couples TRBV6-5 to TRBJ1-1; D uncertain. The CDR3 runs 14 residues. The germline V gene encodes CDR1 MNHEY and CDR2 SVGAGI. The V end was cut by 8 bases, the J end by 0 bases, with 13 bases between. CDR3 nucleotides: TGTGCCAGCCTTCCCGGGTCTTTGAACACTGAAGCTTTCTTT. The encoded protein is CASLPGSLNTEAFF.

This clone was detected only a few times. This chain connects TRBV15 to TRBJ1-1; perhaps TRBD1 as D (6 bases). Per the germline V gene, CDR1 is LNHNV and CDR2 is YYDKDF (reference sequence). The CDR3 sequence is 13 residues long. V lost 1 base and J lost 6, with 9 bases in between. CDR3 amino acids: CATSRAGVAEAFF. CDR3 bases: TGTGCCACCAGCAGAGCAGGGGTTGCTGAAGCTTTCTTT.

This clone was counted a single time. V usage is TRBV7-2 and J usage is TRBJ2-7, with TRBD2 identical over 9 bases. Germline values: CDR1 SGHTA, CDR2 FQGNSA. Unmatched junction bases numbered 18, after V lost 5 bases and J lost 1 base. CDR3 size: 19 residues. The CDR3 sequence is CASSLPRLAVPKPSYEQYF. In DNA, the CDR3 is TGTGCCAGCAGCCTACCCCGACTAGCGGTACCTAAACCTTCCTACGAGCAGTACTTC.

The chain employs TRBV5-1 and TRBJ2-3; D not resolved. CDR3 size: 14 residues. CDR1 SGHRS and CDR2 YFSETQ come from the germline V gene. The V and J ends lost 0 bases and 0 bases respectively, with 5 bases between them. The CDR3 here is CASSLVLSTDTQYF. CDR3 coding DNA: TGCGCCAGCAGCTTGGTCCTTAGCACAGATACGCAGTATTTT.

This clone was seen more than once but under ten times. The V gene is TRBV11-2, the J gene TRBJ2-1; D may be TRBD2 (6 bases). The CDR3 sequence is 13 residues long. The V and J ends lost 5 bases and 3 bases respectively, with 8 bases between them. The germline V gene encodes CDR1 SGHAT and CDR2 FQNNGV. The CDR3 DNA reads as TGTGCCAGCAGCGGGACTTACTACAATGAGCAGTTCTTC. Amino acids: CASSGTYYNEQFF.

V and J are TRBV10-3 and TRBJ2-7; TRBD1 matches at 9 bases. The CDR3 consists of 11 residues. The V gene's germline CDR1 is ENHRY and CDR2 SYGVKD. V shed 7 bases and J 6 bases; nucleotides not matched to a gene: 1. The CDR3 region has the DNA TGTGCCATCAAGACAGGGGGCGAGCAGTACTTC. The encoded protein is CAIKTGGEQYF.

The rearrangement uses TRBV7-3 and TRBJ2-7; D is perhaps TRBD2 (6 bases). The V and J ends lost 3 bases and 7 bases respectively, with 13 bases between them. There are 13 residues in the CDR3. Germline CDR1 is SGHTA and CDR2 is FQGTGA. DNA for the CDR3: TGTGCCAGCAGCTTTCACGCGGCGGGGGAGCAGTACTTC. It yields the protein CASSFHAAGEQYF.

The rearrangement joins TRBV6-6 to TRBJ2-2, with a tentative D call TRBD2 (6 bases). This CDR3 region has 13 residues. CDR1 and CDR2 (germline): MNHNY, SVGAGI (reference sequence). The ends were cut back, 6 bases at V and 4 bases at J, with 9 bases in the middle. CDR3 in amino acids: CASRMGGTGELFF. The CDR3 nucleotides are TGTGCCAGCAGAATGGGGGGCACCGGGGAGCTGTTTTTT.

The V and J genes are TRBV11-1 and TRBJ2-2; possibly TRBD1 for D (6 bases). V gave up 2 bases and J gave up 3 bases, with 7 bases separating them. Germline loops: CDR1 SGHAT, CDR2 FQDESV (reference sequence). The CDR3 spans 14 residues. The DNA for the CDR3 is TGTGCCAGCAGCTTATGGACAGACACCGGGGAGCTGTTTTTT. Amino acids: CASSLWTDTGELFF. Drawing the rest from reference TRBV11-1 and TRBJ2-2, the complete variable domain is EAEVAQSPRYKITEKSQAVAFWCDPISGHATLYWYRQILGQGPELLVQFQDESVVDDSQLPKDRFSAERLKGVDSTLKIQPAELGDSAMYLCASSLWTDTGELFFGEGSRLTVL.

The chain has TRBV7-8 and TRBJ2-1, with TRBD2 identical over 9 bases. Germline V gene data show CDR1 as SGHVS and CDR2 as FQNEAQ. V trimming: 3 bases; J trimming: 1 base; junction bases outside the gene matches: 1. The CDR3 spans 15 residues. The CDR3 reads CASSLGLASYNEQFF. In nucleotides, the CDR3 is TGTGCCAGCAGCTTGGGACTAGCATCCTACAATGAGCAGTTCTTC.

V gene TRBV5-1 combines with J gene TRBJ1-2; 9 bases align to TRBD1. This CDR3 contains 14 residues. With V trimmed by 5 bases and J by 4 bases, 6 bases remained unmatched. Germline CDR1 reads SGHRS; CDR2 reads YFSETQ. The DNA of the CDR3 is TGCGCCAGCAGGATGACAGGGGGTTCCTATGGCTACACCTTC. It codes for CASRMTGGSYGYTF.

The rearrangement uses TRBV6-4 and TRBJ2-2; a weak D match, TRBD1 (5 bases). Germline CDR1 reads MRHNA; CDR2 reads SNTAGT. CDR3 length: 16 amino acids. V gave up 6 bases and J gave up 1 base, with 15 bases separating them. The CDR3 sequence: CASSSGHSQNTGELFF. Written as DNA, the CDR3 is TGTGCCAGCAGCTCAGGACACTCACAGAACACCGGGGAGCTGTTTTTT.